Detailed here is one T cell receptor (beta chain). In the PCR, 60 Vbeta and 13 Jbeta primers were used. This table comes from immunoSEQ multiplex PCR, and its TCRdb copy is limited to in-frame clones, with some not included. The sample shows 100,000 to 120,000 clones, approximately 82% of them seen only once. The data were taken from a study of cytomegalovirus exposure and HLA in healthy donors. Trimming took off 3 bases at V and 4 bases at J, with 9 bases between the two ends. The CDR3 spans 13 residues. Germline V gene sequence: CDR1 WSHSY, CDR2 SAAADI. This receptor was obtained from a man under 40 in good health and CMV-seropositive. The material sequenced was PBMCs. The genes are TRBV10-2 and TRBJ1-1; D is undetermined. CDR3 bases: TGCGCCAGCAGTGATCGGGGATTCACTGAAGCTTTCTTT. Translation: CASSDRGFTEAFF.